This entry lists 5 T cell receptor beta chains sequenced from one sample in a study of T cell repertoires and HLA-DP antigens. For these TCRs, the target antigens are not known. The repertoire was sequenced with immunoSEQ multiplex PCR; TCRdb's copy has only in-frame clones and lacks some. Here the sample spans some 110,000 clones, almost 95% being singletons. Sequencing was performed on CD4+ T cells from PBMCs. All receptors come from a woman in her late teens or twenties in good health and CMV-seronegative.

J is TRBJ2-7 and V is TRBV7-3, with 14 bases aligning to TRBD2. This CDR3 contains 17 residues. V was clipped by 5 bases and J by 3 bases; unmatched bases: 9. Germline CDR1 is SGHTA and CDR2 is FQGTGA. The chain's CDR3 is CASSPVGTSGRLYEQYF. Written as DNA, the CDR3 is TGTGCCAGCAGCCCCGTCGGGACTAGCGGGAGACTCTACGAGCAGTACTTC.

This chain joins TRBV18 and TRBJ1-6; D call uncertain. This CDR3 contains 16 residues. The V end was cut by 4 bases, the J end by 5 bases, with 15 bases between. Germline CDR1 reads KGHSH; CDR2 reads LQKENI. CDR3 sequence (DNA): TGTGCCAGCTCACACGGCCTTTCTTATCATAATTCACCCCTCCACTTT. Amino acids: CASSHGLSYHNSPLHF.

This clone was seen a single time. CDR3 protein: CASSPPDRVATIYF. In DNA, the CDR3 is TGTGCCAGCAGCCCGCCGGACAGGGTGGCCACCATATATTTT. The genes are TRBV4-2 and TRBJ1-3; 8 bases match TRBD1. The CDR3 is 14 residues long. CDR1 and CDR2 from the germline V gene are LGHNA and YNFKEQ. The junction had 8 bases not matched to a gene; V was cut back by 4 bases and J by 9 bases.

The chain carries TRBV27 and TRBJ1-2; maybe TRBD1 (6 bases). The V gene's germline CDR1 is MNHEY and CDR2 SMNVEV (reference sequence). V lost 8 bases and J 3 bases, leaving 19 bases between the germline ends. The CDR3 is made up of 15 amino acids. CDR3 residues: CASGPGHSIYYGYTF. The CDR3 coding sequence is TGTGCCAGCGGCCCGGGACACTCAATCTACTATGGCTACACCTTC.

Written as DNA, the CDR3 is TGTGCCACCCTGGCCGGGTCTACAGGGGGCGGCACTGAAGCTTTCTTT. Amino acids: CATLAGSTGGGTEAFF. The chain is built from TRBV6-6 and TRBJ1-1, with 9 bases aligning to TRBD1. Germline assignment: CDR1 MNHNY and CDR2 SVGAGI (reference sequence). V shed 10 bases, J shed 4 bases, and the junction held 16 bases outside the gene matches. The CDR3 covers 16 residues.